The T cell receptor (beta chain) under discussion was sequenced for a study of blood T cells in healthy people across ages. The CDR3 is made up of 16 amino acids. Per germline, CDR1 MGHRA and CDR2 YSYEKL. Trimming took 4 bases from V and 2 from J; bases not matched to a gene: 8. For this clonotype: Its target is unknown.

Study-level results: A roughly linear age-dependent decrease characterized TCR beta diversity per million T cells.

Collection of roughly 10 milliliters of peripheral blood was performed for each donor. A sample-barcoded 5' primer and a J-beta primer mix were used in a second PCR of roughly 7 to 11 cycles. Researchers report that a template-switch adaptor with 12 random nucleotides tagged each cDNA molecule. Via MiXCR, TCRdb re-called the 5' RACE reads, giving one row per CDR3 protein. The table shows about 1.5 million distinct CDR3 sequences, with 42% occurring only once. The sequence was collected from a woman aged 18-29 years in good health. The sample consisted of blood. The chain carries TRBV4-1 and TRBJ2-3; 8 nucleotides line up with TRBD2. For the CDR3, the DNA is TGCGCCAGCAGCCTTAGAGCGGGGGTTGACACAGATACGCAGTATTTT. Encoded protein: CASSLRAGVDTDTQYF.